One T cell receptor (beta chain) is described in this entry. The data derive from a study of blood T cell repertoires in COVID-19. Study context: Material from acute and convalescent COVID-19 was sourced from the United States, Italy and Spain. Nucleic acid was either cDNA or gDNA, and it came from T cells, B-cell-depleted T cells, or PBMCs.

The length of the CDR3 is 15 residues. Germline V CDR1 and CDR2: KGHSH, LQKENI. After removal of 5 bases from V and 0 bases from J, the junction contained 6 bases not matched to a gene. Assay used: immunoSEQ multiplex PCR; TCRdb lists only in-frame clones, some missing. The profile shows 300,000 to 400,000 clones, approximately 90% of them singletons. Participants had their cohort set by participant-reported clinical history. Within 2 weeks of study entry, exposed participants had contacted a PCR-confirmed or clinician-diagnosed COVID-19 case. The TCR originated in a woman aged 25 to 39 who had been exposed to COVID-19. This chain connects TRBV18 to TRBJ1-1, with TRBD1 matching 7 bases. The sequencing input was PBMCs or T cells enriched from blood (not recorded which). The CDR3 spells CASSSGQYMNTEAFF. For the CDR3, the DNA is TGTGCCAGCTCATCGGGACAGTACATGAACACTGAAGCTTTCTTT.